The clone carrying this TCR beta chain has more than one count but fewer than ten. Per the study methods: Cell counts per sample came from amplifying reference gene primers. The protocol was immunoSEQ multiplex PCR, while the TCRdb copy is restricted to in-frame clones and leaves out a portion. The V and J calls and clone size come from that table; D and trimming were worked out from the DNA. The sample contains 350,000 to 450,000 clones, 89% of which appear only once. There are 14 residues in the CDR3. V shed 4 bases and J 1 base; nucleotides not matched to a gene: 4. Germline CDR1 is SQVTM and CDR2 is ANQGSEA. This sample is drawn from a study of blood T cell repertoires in COVID-19. Whole-study context: The samples span acute and convalescent COVID-19 from the United States, Italy and Spain. Nucleic acid was either cDNA or gDNA, and it came from T cells, B-cell-depleted T cells, or PBMCs.

The origin of this receptor is a man in his forties or fifties with acute or convalescent COVID-19. J is TRBJ2-7 and V is TRBV29-1; the match to TRBD2 covers 10 bases. The sequenced sample consisted of peripheral blood. CDR3 amino acids: CSVVVAGGSYEQYF. In nucleotides, the CDR3 is TGCAGCGTTGTGGTAGCGGGAGGTTCCTACGAGCAGTACTTC.